This TCR beta chain was identified during a study of shared clonotypes between healthy human individuals. Study-wide results and caveats: Among the subsets, naive ones generally showed larger estimated richness than memory ones.

Measured with immunoSEQ multiplex PCR; TCRdb has only the in-frame clones, and not every one. Among over a million clones listed, approximately 72% were seen once. Among the donors, all were Caucasian adults who lived in Nashville, Tennessee. This CDR3 is 14 amino acids long. V was cut by 0 bases and J by 4 bases, with 7 bases left in between. CDR1 is SGHRS and CDR2 is YFSETQ in the germline V gene. Turning to this clone: Its antigen is still unknown. Other DNA sequences from this sample encode an identical CDR3 as well.

Sequenced: memory CD4+ T cells sorted from blood. Stated subset: CD45RA-negative fraction. The receptor's source is a man aged 18-30 years in good health. The V gene is TRBV5-1, the J gene TRBJ2-2; D is undetermined. For the CDR3, the DNA is TGCGCCAGCAGCTTGGAGCCCGGCACCGGGGAGCTGTTTTTT. Translated: CASSLEPGTGELFF. The full variable domain, completed using reference TRBV5-1 and TRBJ2-2, is KAGVTQTPRYLIKTRGQQVTLSCSPISGHRSVSWYQQTPGQGLQFLFEYFSETQRNKGNFPGRFSGRQFSNSRSEMNVSTLELGDSALYLCASSLEPGTGELFFGEGSRLTVL.